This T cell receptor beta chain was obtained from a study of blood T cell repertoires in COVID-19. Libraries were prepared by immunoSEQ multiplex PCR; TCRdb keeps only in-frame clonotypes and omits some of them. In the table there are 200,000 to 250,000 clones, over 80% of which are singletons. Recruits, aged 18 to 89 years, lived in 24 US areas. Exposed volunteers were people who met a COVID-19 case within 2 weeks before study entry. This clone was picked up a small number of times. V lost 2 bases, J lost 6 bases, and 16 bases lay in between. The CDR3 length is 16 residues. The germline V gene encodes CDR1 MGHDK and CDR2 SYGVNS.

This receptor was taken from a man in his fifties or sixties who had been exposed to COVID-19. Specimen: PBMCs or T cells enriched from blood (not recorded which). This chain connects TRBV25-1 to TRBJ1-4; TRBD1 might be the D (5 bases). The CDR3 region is CASSEGGGLRDEKLFF. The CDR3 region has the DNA TGTGCCAGCAGTGAAGGGGGGGGACTAAGGGATGAAAAACTGTTTTTT.